The clone carrying this T cell receptor (beta chain) was recorded many times. Its matching antigen is unknown. The data derive from a study of prognosis after radiotherapy for stage I lung cancer. Notes on the study in general: In the expanded TCR clones, tumor specificity was not determined.

CDR1 is KGHSH, CDR2 LQKENI, per germline. CDR3 size: 15 residues. The J segment lost 2 bases and the V segment lost 0 bases, leaving 1 base of the junction unmatched. Two-round multiplex PCR on genomic DNA was the method by which TCR beta CDR3 was amplified. First-round PCR, the initial amplification, used primers specific to each TRBV and TRBJ gene. Using its own MiXCR run on the multiplex PCR reads, TCRdb lists one record per CDR3 protein. The data contain approximately 20,000 distinct CDR3 sequences, roughly 43% of them singletons. The sample consisted of PBMCs, taken before or after stereotactic body radiation therapy (not recorded which). The sequence was obtained from a donor aged 50 or older with non-small cell lung cancer. V usage is TRBV18 and J usage is TRBJ2-5; 9 bases are a match to TRBD2. The CDR3 region has the DNA TGTGCCAGCTCACCACCAGCGGGGGGACAAGAGACCCAGTACTTC. Translation gives CASSPPAGGQETQYF.